Listed below are T cell receptor beta chains from one sample, sequenced in a study of T cell responses to AZD1222 COVID-19 vaccine. The data were produced by immunoSEQ multiplex PCR, yet TCRdb's version contains in-frame clones alone and is incomplete. The sample has 120,000 to 150,000 clones; just over 90% are singletons. Sample: peripheral blood, taken on day 0 of AZD1222 vaccination. The source of these receptors is an adult in good health. CDR3s include the opening cysteine and the closing phenylalanine or tryptophan. The D gene is left open where the match is weak. The size of a clone is reported for some rows only, either as once, few or many, or as a class for expanded clones.

v_call: TRBV24-1; d_call: TRBD1; j_call: TRBJ2-5; clone_size: .; cdr3_nt: TGTGCCACCAGTGACCCGGGACAGGGGGAGACCCAGTACTTC; cdr3_aa: CATSDPGQGETQYF
v_call: TRBV7-7; d_call: TRBD1; j_call: TRBJ2-1; clone_size: .; cdr3_nt: TGTGCCAGCAGCTTAGCAGGGGGCAGTGAGCAGTTCTTC; cdr3_aa: CASSLAGGSEQFF
v_call: TRBV28; d_call: .; j_call: TRBJ1-5; clone_size: .; cdr3_nt: TGTGCCAGCAGTTTAGGGGTGGGCAATCAGCCCCAGCATTTT; cdr3_aa: CASSLGVGNQPQHF
v_call: TRBV2; d_call: .; j_call: TRBJ1-1; clone_size: .; cdr3_nt: TGTGCCAGCAGGGTACGGTCGAACACTGAAGCTTTCTTT; cdr3_aa: CASRVRSNTEAFF
v_call: TRBV9; d_call: .; j_call: TRBJ1-4; clone_size: .; cdr3_nt: TGTGCCAGCAGCGTAGATGGGCAGGGTCGTGAAAAACTGTTTTTT; cdr3_aa: CASSVDGQGREKLFF
v_call: TRBV5-1; d_call: TRBD1; j_call: TRBJ2-2; clone_size: .; cdr3_nt: TGCGCCAGCAGCTGGACAGGCGGCACCGGGGAGCTGTTTTTT; cdr3_aa: CASSWTGGTGELFF
v_call: TRBV9; d_call: .; j_call: TRBJ1-6; clone_size: .; cdr3_nt: TGTGCCAGCAGTGTAGGGGACCCTAGCTCCTATAATTCACCCCTCCACTTT; cdr3_aa: CASSVGDPSSYNSPLHF
v_call: TRBV29-1; d_call: .; j_call: TRBJ1-3; clone_size: .; cdr3_nt: TGCAGCGTTGGATTGGGACTTACCTCTGGAAACACCATATATTTT; cdr3_aa: CSVGLGLTSGNTIYF
v_call: TRBV5-1; d_call: .; j_call: TRBJ1-2; clone_size: .; cdr3_nt: TGCGCCAGCAGCTTGAGCATGAACTATGGCTACACCTTC; cdr3_aa: CASSLSMNYGYTF
v_call: TRBV6-8; d_call: TRBD1; j_call: TRBJ2-2; clone_size: .; cdr3_nt: TGTGCCAGCAGTCCCCGGGACAGGGCCGCCGGGGAGCTGTTTTTT; cdr3_aa: CASSPRDRAAGELFF
v_call: TRBV7-2; d_call: .; j_call: TRBJ2-3; clone_size: .; cdr3_nt: TGTGCCAGCAGCTTACTAGCTTCCCAAACAGATACGCAGTATTTT; cdr3_aa: CASSLLASQTDTQYF
v_call: TRBV12-3/TRBV12-4; d_call: .; j_call: TRBJ2-1; clone_size: .; cdr3_nt: TGTGCCAGCAGTTTAGACAGGGACAATGAGCAGTTCTTC; cdr3_aa: CASSLDRDNEQFF
v_call: TRBV11-2; d_call: TRBD2; j_call: TRBJ2-2; clone_size: few; cdr3_nt: TGTGCCAGCAGACCGAGCGGGGGGGACACCGGGGAGCTGTTTTTT; cdr3_aa: CASRPSGGDTGELFF
v_call: TRBV19; d_call: .; j_call: TRBJ2-1; clone_size: .; cdr3_nt: TGTGCCAGTAGTACCCTATTAGGCCAGAGTGGCAATGAGCAGTTCTTC; cdr3_aa: CASSTLLGQSGNEQFF
v_call: TRBV27; d_call: TRBD2; j_call: TRBJ2-6; clone_size: .; cdr3_nt: TGTGCCACCGGGAGGCTAGCGAACGGTGGGGCCAACGTCCTGACTTTC; cdr3_aa: CATGRLANGGANVLTF
v_call: TRBV5-4; d_call: TRBD1; j_call: TRBJ1-1; clone_size: few; cdr3_nt: TGTGCCAGCAGGACAGGGGGCAATGAAGCTTTCTTT; cdr3_aa: CASRTGGNEAFF
v_call: TRBV5-1; d_call: TRBD1; j_call: TRBJ1-6; clone_size: .; cdr3_nt: TGCGCCAGCAGCTTGGAAACAGGGGGAAATTCACCCCTCCACTTT; cdr3_aa: CASSLETGGNSPLHF
v_call: TRBV6-5; d_call: .; j_call: TRBJ1-4; clone_size: .; cdr3_nt: TGTGCCAGCAGTTACTTGGGCCAGGCAAGACTGTTTTTT; cdr3_aa: CASSYLGQARLFF
v_call: TRBV5-1; d_call: .; j_call: TRBJ2-7; clone_size: .; cdr3_nt: TGCGCCAGCAGCTTGTTACATGGGAGTACCTACGAGCAGTACTTC; cdr3_aa: CASSLLHGSTYEQYF
v_call: TRBV29-1; d_call: .; j_call: TRBJ1-1; clone_size: .; cdr3_nt: TGCAGCGTTGGGCGGGCGGGGGCCCGCATGAACACTGAAGCTTTCTTT; cdr3_aa: CSVGRAGARMNTEAFF
v_call: TRBV9; d_call: TRBD1; j_call: TRBJ2-1; clone_size: .; cdr3_nt: TGTGCCAGCAGCGTAAGTACAGGGGCCTACAATGAGCAGTTCTTC; cdr3_aa: CASSVSTGAYNEQFF
v_call: TRBV2; d_call: .; j_call: TRBJ2-1; clone_size: .; cdr3_nt: TGTGCCAGCAGTGACAGGGGGGGAGGTATCAATGAGCAGTTCTTC; cdr3_aa: CASSDRGGGINEQFF
v_call: TRBV5-1; d_call: TRBD2; j_call: TRBJ2-7; clone_size: .; cdr3_nt: TGCGCCAGCAGCTTAGTGACTAGCGACTACGAGCAGTACTTC; cdr3_aa: CASSLVTSDYEQYF
v_call: TRBV6-4; d_call: .; j_call: TRBJ1-5; clone_size: few; cdr3_nt: TGTGCCAGCAGTGTCCATGGGGGGACTCAGCCCCAGCATTTT; cdr3_aa: CASSVHGGTQPQHF
v_call: TRBV18; d_call: .; j_call: TRBJ1-1; clone_size: .; cdr3_nt: TGTGCCAGCTCACGGCAGGGAAGTAACACTGAAGCTTTCTTT; cdr3_aa: CASSRQGSNTEAFF
v_call: TRBV10-3; d_call: .; j_call: TRBJ1-1; clone_size: .; cdr3_nt: TGTGCCATCACCGACAGGACGAACACTGAAGCTTTCTTT; cdr3_aa: CAITDRTNTEAFF
v_call: TRBV28; d_call: .; j_call: TRBJ1-3; clone_size: .; cdr3_nt: TGTGCCAGCAGTCCCCGGACATGGAAAACTGGAAACACCATATATTTT; cdr3_aa: CASSPRTWKTGNTIYF